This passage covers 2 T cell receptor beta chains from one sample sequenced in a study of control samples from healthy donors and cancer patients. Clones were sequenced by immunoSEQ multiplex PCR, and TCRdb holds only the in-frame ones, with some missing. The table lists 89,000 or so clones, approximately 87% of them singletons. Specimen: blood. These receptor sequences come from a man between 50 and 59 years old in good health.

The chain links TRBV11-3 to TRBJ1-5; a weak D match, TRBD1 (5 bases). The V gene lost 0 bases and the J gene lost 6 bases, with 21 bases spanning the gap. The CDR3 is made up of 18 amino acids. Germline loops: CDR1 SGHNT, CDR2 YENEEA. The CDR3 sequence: CASSLDPNRGHTTQPQHF. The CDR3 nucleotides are TGTGCCAGCAGCTTAGACCCAAACCGGGGCCATACCACTCAGCCCCAGCATTTT. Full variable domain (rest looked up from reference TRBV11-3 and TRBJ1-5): EAGVVQSPRYKIIEKKQPVAFWCNPISGHNTLYWYLQNLGQGPELLIRYENEEAVDDSQLPKDRFSAERLKGVDSTLKIQPAELGDSAVYLCASSLDPNRGHTTQPQHFGDGTRLSIL.

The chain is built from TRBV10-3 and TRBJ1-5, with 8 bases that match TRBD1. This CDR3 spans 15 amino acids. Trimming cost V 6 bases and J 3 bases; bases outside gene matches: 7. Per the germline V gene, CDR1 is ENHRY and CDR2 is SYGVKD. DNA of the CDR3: TGTGCCATCAGCGCCAGGACAGGGATCAATCAGCCCCAGCATTTT. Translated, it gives CAISARTGINQPQHF.